The T cell receptor beta chain under discussion was sequenced for a study of blood T cells in healthy people across ages. Donation came from healthy Caucasian individuals in Russia who were aged roughly 6 to 95. This clonotype was observed once. Then a second PCR, running roughly 7 to 11 cycles, was carried out with a sample-barcoded 5' primer and a J-beta primer mix. TCRdb re-called the 5' RACE reads with MiXCR, one entry per CDR3 protein. The sample includes 350,000 to 450,000 distinct CDR3 sequences, about 49% of them seen just once. The TCR was taken from a man between 60 and 70 years old in good health. The sequenced sample consisted of blood.

The CDR3 reads CAWSGGGSYNEQFF. As DNA, the CDR3 is TGTGCCTGGAGTGGGGGAGGCTCCTACAATGAGCAGTTCTTC. The chain joins TRBV30 to TRBJ2-1; tentative D call: TRBD2 (6 bases). This CDR3 is 14 amino acids long. With 1 base removed from V and 0 bases from J, the gap between germline ends came to 7 bases. CDR1 and CDR2 from the germline V gene are GTSNPN and SVGIG (reference sequence).